Presented here are 7 T cell receptor beta chains from one specimen sequenced in a study of CD4 and CD8 cells across lung adenocarcinoma regions. TCRdb processed the PCR reads anew with MiXCR; each CDR3 protein has one entry. The table includes thousands of distinct CDR3 sequences, less than 70% detected once. The sample taken for sequencing was CD8+ T cells from the center of a lung tumor. The receptors were sampled from a female donor with lung adenocarcinoma. The CD4 and CD8 labels of this study may be unreliable.

Turning to this clonotype: One end of the junction fails to match germline, which may point to a read error. The chain is built from TRBV7-2 and TRBJ2-1; TRBD2 aligns across 7 bases. CDR1 is SGHTA, CDR2 FQGNSA, per germline. The length of the CDR3 is 16 residues. CDR3 nucleotides: TGTGCCAGCAGCTCACGAGGGTTAGCGGGCAGCGATGAGCAGTTTTTC. This gives the protein CASSSRGLAGSDEQFF.

This clonotype was observed at least ten times. The rearrangement uses TRBV7-9 and TRBJ2-1; D possibly corresponds to TRBD2 (6 bases). The CDR3 is made up of 11 amino acids. Trimming pared 3 bases from V and 9 bases from J, leaving 6 bases between. Germline-derived CDR1 and CDR2 are SEHNR and FQNEAQ (reference sequence). This CDR3 reads CASSLGGEQFF. The CDR3 DNA follows: TGTGCCAGCAGCTTGGGAGGTGAGCAGTTCTTC.

The chain carries TRBV7-2 and TRBJ1-2, with 9 bases aligning to TRBD1. J gave up 6 bases and V 6 bases, and 8 bases lay outside the gene matches. Germline CDR1 and CDR2: SGHTA and FQGNSA. The CDR3 has 14 amino acids. CDR3 in amino acids: CASRTPGQGNGYTF. The CDR3 DNA reads TGTGCCAGCAGAACCCCGGGACAGGGCAATGGCTACACCTTC.

As for this clonotype: Relative to the germline gene, one junction end is altered; a read error may explain this. This chain joins TRBV7-6 and TRBJ2-1; 8 positions match TRBD2. The J call could be wrong; TRBJ2-5 is a better fit for the DNA end. The CDR3 extends over 15 amino acids. The germline V gene has CDR1 SGHVS and CDR2 FNYEAQ. CDR3 sequence reads: CASGLGGDDEDTQYF. CDR3 nucleotides: TGTGCCAGCGGCCTCGGGGGGGACGACGAAGATACCCAGTACTTC.

As regards this clonotype: The junction departs from the called germline gene at one end, perhaps through a read error. This chain joins TRBV7-6 and TRBJ2-7; D ambiguous. The CDR3 length is 12 residues. Per germline, CDR1 SGHVS and CDR2 FNYEAQ. CDR3 in DNA: TGTGCCAACAGCTCCGGAGCCTACGAGCAGTATTTC. Translation gives CANSSGAYEQYF.

By frequency in the sample, this clonotype is medium-sized. This chain joins TRBV27 and TRBJ2-7; D not resolved. The length of the CDR3 is 11 residues. V lost 4 bases, J lost 0 bases, and 1 base lay in between. Germline values: CDR1 MNHEY, CDR2 SMNVEV (reference sequence). The CDR3 protein is CASSYSYEQYF. CDR3 coding DNA: TGTGCCAGCAGTTACTCCTACGAGCAGTACTTC.

The rearrangement links TRBV11-1 to TRBJ2-1, with D possibly being TRBD1 (5 bases). Deletions cut 5 bases from V and 0 bases from J, with 17 bases between. This CDR3 spans 17 amino acids. Germline V gene data show CDR1 as SGHAT and CDR2 as FQDESV (reference sequence). CDR3: CASSPGFGNPSYNEQFF. The DNA for the CDR3 is TGTGCCAGCAGCCCAGGGTTCGGCAATCCCTCCTACAATGAGCAGTTCTTC.